These 5 T cell receptor beta chains originate from one sample sequenced in a study of regulatory T cells in long-lasting Graves disease. Time point: newly diagnosed GD, antithyroid drugs for less than 3 months. There was RNA extracted from PBMCs, and the TCR library was made from it. For TCR beta, libraries came from iRepertoire HTBI primers and Arm-PCR of CDR3 regions. MiXCR was run by TCRdb on the multiplex PCR reads, yielding one entry per CDR3 protein. The table records under 450,000 distinct CDR3 sequences, 15% to 20% of them present only once. The same sample was also used in a study of T cells in Graves' hyperthyroidism and ophthalmopathy.

Sequenced material: peripheral blood mononuclear cells (PBMCs), taken at new diagnosis, from a patient treated with antithyroid drugs. The receptors were gathered from a woman under 30 with Graves disease.

To note about this clonotype: The junction departs from the called germline gene at one end, perhaps through a read error. The gene calls are TRBV27 and TRBJ1-2; D unclear. Germline CDR1 MNHEY, CDR2 SMNVEV (reference sequence). This CDR3 is 13 amino acids long. The DNA for the CDR3 is TGTGCCGGCAGTCAAGGGAGAAACTATGGCTACACCTTC. It yields the protein CAGSQGRNYGYTF.

The rearrangement uses TRBV24-1 and TRBJ2-1; 10 nucleotides agree with TRBD1. V lost 3 bases, J lost 9 bases, and 10 bases stayed unmatched. The germline gives CDR1 KGHDR, CDR2 SFDVKD. This CDR3 is built from 16 residues. CDR3 sequence (DNA): TGTGCCACCAGTGATCCCCGACAGGGGGCTGGTGGTGAGCAGTTCTTC. Protein: CATSDPRQGAGGEQFF.

This clonotype was counted only a few times. J is TRBJ1-2 and V is TRBV20-1; D gene uncertain. CDR1 is DFQATT, CDR2 SNEGSKA, per germline (reference sequence). Trimming removed 3 bases from V and 6 bases from J, with 14 bases in between. This CDR3 region has 13 residues. The CDR3 here is CSASSPNNHGYTF. CDR3 nucleotide sequence: TGCAGTGCTAGCTCTCCGAACAACCATGGCTACACCTTC.

The chain employs TRBV19 and TRBJ2-6; possibly TRBD2 for D (5 bases). Trimming took 5 bases from V and 8 from J, leaving 16 bases between them. Germline CDR1 and CDR2: LNHDA and SQIVND (reference sequence). This CDR3 region has 15 residues. In nucleotides, the CDR3 is TGTGCCAGTAGTGTCCGGGGTCCAGGATCCAACGTCCTGACTTTC. Its protein product is CASSVRGPGSNVLTF.

This clonotype has only a few counts. J is TRBJ2-3 and V is TRBV20-1; TRBD1 agrees at 7 bases. CDR3 length equals 12 residues. J was trimmed by 6 bases and V by 6 bases; bases with no gene match: 6. Germline V gives CDR1 DFQATT, CDR2 SNEGSKA (reference sequence). The CDR3 loop is CSASTGADTQYF. CDR3 nucleotides: TGCAGTGCAAGCACAGGGGCGGATACGCAGTATTTT.